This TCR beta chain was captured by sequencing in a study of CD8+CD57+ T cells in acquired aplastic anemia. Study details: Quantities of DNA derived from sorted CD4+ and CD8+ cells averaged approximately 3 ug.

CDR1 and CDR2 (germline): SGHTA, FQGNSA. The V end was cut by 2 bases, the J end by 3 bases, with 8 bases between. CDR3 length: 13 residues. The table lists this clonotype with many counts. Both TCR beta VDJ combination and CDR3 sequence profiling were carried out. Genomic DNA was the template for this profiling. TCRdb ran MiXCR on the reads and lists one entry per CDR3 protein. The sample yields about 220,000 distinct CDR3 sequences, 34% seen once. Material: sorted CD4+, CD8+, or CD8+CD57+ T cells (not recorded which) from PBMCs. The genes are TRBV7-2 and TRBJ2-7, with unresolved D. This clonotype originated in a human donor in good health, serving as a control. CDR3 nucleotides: TGTGCCAGCAGCTTAAGAGAAATCTACGAGCAGTACTTC. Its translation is CASSLREIYEQYF.